Below, 28 T cell receptor beta chains from the same sample are listed, as sequenced in a study of T-cell reconstitution after alpha-beta-depleted transplantation in children. These receptors are not linked to any known antigen. Unique molecular identifiers were incorporated when the TCRbeta library was constructed. TCRdb itself ran the PCR reads through MiXCR, one entry per CDR3 protein. This repertoire shows around 270,000 distinct CDR3 sequences, less than 9.5% found once; its top ten account for around 10%. General study points: T-cell numbers and diversity one year post-transplant derived largely from freshly generated T cells.

The input for sequencing was peripheral blood, taken 360 days after TCRalphabeta/CD19-depleted stem cell transplant. Every receptor here comes from a female patient between 2 and 15 years old who had a stem cell transplant for Fanconi anemia, so the T cells may come from the graft donor.

This clonotype was observed a handful of times. The J gene is TRBJ2-3, the V gene TRBV5-1; TRBD2 matches 8 bases. The V segment lost 6 bases and the J segment 1 base; nucleotides outside the gene matches: 13. The germline CDR1 and CDR2 sequences are SGHRS and YFSETQ. The CDR3 contains 17 residues. CDR3 residues: CASNKPGLDIGTDTQYF. The CDR3 nucleotides are TGCGCCAGCAATAAACCGGGACTAGACATTGGCACAGATACGCAGTATTTT.

This rearrangement joins TRBV11-3 to TRBJ2-2, with 12 positions matching TRBD1. The CDR3 runs to 17 residues. Germline values: CDR1 SGHNT, CDR2 YENEEA. J was trimmed by 3 bases and V by 8 bases; bases with no gene match: 10. The CDR3 sequence: CASAHWGTGGHTGELFF. CDR3 in DNA: TGTGCCAGCGCCCATTGGGGGACAGGGGGCCACACCGGGGAGCTGTTTTTT.

In its sample, this clonotype was seen many times. The V gene is TRBV15, the J gene TRBJ2-7; D perhaps matches TRBD1 (7 bases). This CDR3 is built from 15 residues. With 6 bases removed from V and 4 bases from J, the gap between germline ends came to 19 bases. The germline V gene has CDR1 LNHNV and CDR2 YYDKDF (reference sequence). The CDR3, as DNA: TGTGCCACCAGTGCGGGACAGCCTAGGGCATACGAGCAGTACTTC. Its translation is CATSAGQPRAYEQYF.

This clonotype was detected ten times or more. The rearrangement links TRBV6-2 or TRBV6-3 to TRBJ2-5, with 10 bases lining up with TRBD2. The ends lost 3 bases at V and 0 bases at J; junction bases unmatched: 10. Germline V gives CDR1 MNHEY, CDR2 SVGEGT. The CDR3 has 18 residues. CDR3 DNA sequence: TGTGCCAGCAGTTATAACCCCTCTAGCGGGGGATACCAAGAGACCCAGTACTTC. Residues: CASSYNPSSGGYQETQYF.

This clonotype came up many times. This chain links TRBV7-9 with TRBJ2-7; weak D call: TRBD1 (5 bases). With 3 bases removed from V and 0 bases from J, the gap between germline ends came to 9 bases. The CDR3 is 14 amino acids. Per germline, CDR1 SEHNR and CDR2 FQNEAQ (reference sequence). Here the CDR3 reads CASSLGRYSYEQYF. DNA for the CDR3: TGTGCCAGCAGCTTGGGGCGATACTCCTACGAGCAGTACTTC. Based on the CDR3 plus reference TRBV7-9 and TRBJ2-7, the full variable domain is DTGVSQNPRHKITKRGQNVTFRCDPISEHNRLYWYRQTLGQGPEFLTYFQNEAQLEKSRLLSDRFSAERPKGSFSTLEIQRTEQGDSAMYLCASSLGRYSYEQYFGPGTRLTVT.

The chain's CDR3 is CASSYGRSGGGYNSPLHF. The CDR3 nucleotides are TGTGCCAGCAGTTACGGGAGATCAGGGGGAGGGTATAATTCACCCCTCCACTTT. V usage is TRBV6-5 and J usage is TRBJ1-6; TRBD1 matches at 7 bases. CDR1 is MNHEY and CDR2 is SVGAGI in the germline V gene. V dropped 2 bases and J dropped 4; count of bases not matched to a gene: 11. This CDR3 contains 18 residues.

This sequence joins TRBV5-5 and TRBJ2-5, with TRBD2 as a possible D gene (5 bases). V lost 2 bases and J lost 6, with 11 bases in between. Per the germline V gene, CDR1 is SGHKS and CDR2 is YYEKEE (reference sequence). The length of the CDR3 is 13 residues. For the CDR3, the DNA is TGTGCCAGCAGCTTCGAGGGCGCGAAGACCCAGTACTTC. This sequence encodes CASSFEGAKTQYF.

This clonotype occurred many times. This chain joins TRBV29-1 and TRBJ1-4; a possible D gene is TRBD1 (5 bases). CDR1 is SQVTM, CDR2 ANQGSEA, per germline. V was pared by 5 bases and J by 5 bases, with 21 bases between. This CDR3 has 16 residues. DNA of the CDR3: TGCAGCGTTCAAGTATCTATGACGGGGGGAAATGAAAAACTGTTTTTT. Protein product: CSVQVSMTGGNEKLFF.

This clonotype was seen at least ten times. This chain links TRBV4-2 with TRBJ2-2; 8 nucleotides line up with TRBD1. Germline CDR1 and CDR2: LGHNA and YNFKEQ. Trimming cost V 5 bases and J 0 bases; bases outside gene matches: 5. The length of the CDR3 is 16 residues. The CDR3 is CASSLWTGTNTGELFF. The CDR3 DNA is TGTGCCAGCAGCTTGTGGACAGGGACGAACACCGGGGAGCTGTTTTTT.

There are many counts of this clonotype. The V and J genes are TRBV4-2 and TRBJ2-7, with 7 bases matching TRBD2. With 2 bases clipped from V and 7 bases from J, the junction kept 14 bases outside the gene matches. The germline V gene has CDR1 LGHNA and CDR2 YNFKEQ. The CDR3 sequence is 16 residues long. The CDR3: CASSQSSRTSLGEQYF. The CDR3 DNA is TGTGCCAGCAGCCAAAGCTCCCGGACTAGTCTAGGTGAGCAGTACTTC.

This clonotype has a count of ten or more. V is TRBV7-2 and J is TRBJ2-2; D is unresolved. The CDR3 extends over 16 amino acids. V lost 5 bases to trimming and J lost 1 base, with 14 bases between them. Germline V gene lookup returns CDR1 SGHTA and CDR2 FQGNSA. This CDR3 reads CASSHRALWNTGELFF. The CDR3 nucleotides read TGTGCCAGCAGCCACCGGGCCTTGTGGAACACCGGGGAGCTGTTTTTT.

This clonotype has a handful of counts. V is TRBV28 and J is TRBJ1-1; no reliable D call. The V end lost 4 bases, the J end lost 1 base, and 7 bases lay between the germline ends. The germline CDR1 and CDR2 sequences are MDHEN and SYDVKM. The CDR3 extends over 13 amino acids. CDR3 region: CASSSQTNTEAFF. The CDR3 DNA reads TGTGCCAGCAGTTCCCAGACGAACACTGAAGCTTTCTTT.

This clonotype occurred many times. In DNA form, the CDR3 reads TGTGCCAGCAGTCAAAACATTCAGTACTTC. Encoded protein: CASSQNIQYF. V usage is TRBV6-2 or TRBV6-3 and J usage is TRBJ2-4; D call uncertain. This CDR3 has 10 residues. V lost 5 bases to trimming and J lost 5 bases, with 1 base between them. Germline V CDR1 and CDR2: MNHEY, SVGEGT.

Points on this clonotype: It may be a read error: a sequence one base away is much more abundant. The V call is TRBV7-9, the J call TRBJ2-5; D is ambiguous. Germline lookup yields CDR1 SEHNR and CDR2 FQNEAQ (reference sequence). The CDR3 extends over 15 amino acids. CDR3 DNA: TGTGCCAGCAGCTTAGCATCGCAGGTCCAAGAGACCCAGCACTTC. Protein product: CASSLASQVQETQHF.

Only a few counts were recorded for this clonotype. The chain links TRBV12-3 or TRBV12-4 to TRBJ2-1; weak D call: TRBD2 (7 bases). V was cut by 5 bases and J by 2 bases, with 13 bases left in between. This CDR3 has 15 amino acids. The CDR3 sequence is CASSEGGATYNEQFF. CDR3 in DNA: TGTGCCAGCAGTGAGGGGGGGGCCACCTACAATGAGCAGTTCTTC.

This clonotype was counted ten times or more. The chain is built from TRBV20-1 and TRBJ2-7; no definite D call. Germline V gene lookup returns CDR1 DFQATT and CDR2 SNEGSKA (reference sequence). Trimming took off 6 bases at V and 5 bases at J, with 20 bases between the two ends. The CDR3 totals 14 residues. The CDR3 DNA sequence: TGCAGTGCCCGTCGCCCGGTGGGTTTCGACGAGCAGTACTTC. Translating gives CSARRPVGFDEQYF.

This clonotype was observed a handful of times. V gene TRBV9 combines with J gene TRBJ2-1; TRBD1 aligns across 7 bases. The ends lost 3 bases at V and 6 bases at J; junction bases unmatched: 6. CDR1 and CDR2 (germline): SGDLS, YYNGEE. The CDR3 is 14 amino acids. Here the CDR3 reads CASSEPGQFNEQFF. CDR3 bases: TGTGCCAGCAGCGAACCGGGACAGTTCAATGAGCAGTTCTTC. The whole variable domain, filled in from reference TRBV9 and TRBJ2-1, reads DSGVTQTPKHLITATGQRVTLRCSPRSGDLSVYWYQQSLDQGLQFLIQYYNGEERAKGNILERFSAQQFPDLHSELNLSSLELGDSALYFCASSEPGQFNEQFFGPGTRLTVL.

This clonotype was recorded many times. This sequence joins TRBV2 and TRBJ2-1; possible D gene TRBD2, 6 bases. This CDR3 contains 16 residues. The germline V gene has CDR1 SNHLY and CDR2 FYNNEI. The V and J ends lost 7 bases and 2 bases respectively, with 18 bases between them. Written as DNA, the CDR3 is TGTGCCAGCAACCCCTCAGCGGGTCTTACCTACAATGAGCAGTTCTTC. Protein sequence: CASNPSAGLTYNEQFF.

This clonotype has a count of ten or more. This chain links TRBV6-1 with TRBJ2-1; no reliable D call. The germline V gene encodes CDR1 MNHNS and CDR2 SASEGT. The CDR3 has 12 residues. Trimming shortened V by 2 bases and J by 12 bases, and 11 bases separated the two germline ends. DNA of the CDR3: TGTGCCAGCAGTGAATCCGAGGTCGGGCAGTTCTTC. Its protein is CASSESEVGQFF.

At least ten counts were recorded for this clonotype. The J gene is TRBJ2-2, the V gene TRBV19, with no clear D. Germline assignment: CDR1 LNHDA and CDR2 SQIVND (reference sequence). Between the trimmed V and J ends, which lost 7 bases and 4 bases, there was a span of 7 bases. The CDR3 runs 12 residues. In DNA form, the CDR3 reads TGTGCCAGTAACAGCCTCACCGGGGAGCTGTTTTTT. Translating gives CASNSLTGELFF.

There are many counts of this clonotype. V gene TRBV12-3 or TRBV12-4 combines with J gene TRBJ1-6; TRBD1 might be the D (6 bases). The ends were cut back, 3 bases at V and 12 bases at J, with 15 bases in the middle. The CDR3 is 14 amino acids. CDR3 nucleotide sequence: TGTGCCAGCAGTTTTGAAAGGGGGGTGGGACCCCTCCACTTT. As protein: CASSFERGVGPLHF.

In this sample, this clonotype turned up a few times. This rearrangement joins TRBV3-1 to TRBJ2-3; no definite D call. The CDR3 is 13 residues long. Trimming stripped 6 bases from V and 2 bases from J, with 9 bases between. In germline, CDR1 is LGHDT, CDR2 YNNKEL (reference sequence). This chain's CDR3 is CASSDPHTDTQYF. The CDR3, as DNA: TGTGCCAGCAGTGACCCTCACACAGATACGCAGTATTTT.

The chain couples TRBV11-2 to TRBJ2-7; perhaps TRBD1 as D (6 bases). Per the germline V gene, CDR1 is SGHAT and CDR2 is FQNNGV. V dropped 4 bases and J dropped 3 bases, with 16 bases sitting between them. This CDR3 region has 15 residues. Here the CDR3 DNA reads TGTGCCAGCAGCTCTAGACGGGACACCTTCTACGAGCAGTACTTC. Amino acids: CASSSRRDTFYEQYF.

J is TRBJ2-3 and V is TRBV18; 10 bases map to TRBD2. This CDR3 comprises 21 residues. The ends lost 0 bases at V and 0 bases at J; junction bases unmatched: 15. Germline loops: CDR1 KGHSH, CDR2 LQKENI. In DNA form, the CDR3 reads TGTGCCAGCTCACCACCGTTGGGGACAGCGAAGACTAGCGGGAGCACAGATACGCAGTATTTT. Its protein product is CASSPPLGTAKTSGSTDTQYF.

This clonotype was recorded many times. The rearrangement links TRBV7-9 to TRBJ1-1; tentative D call: TRBD1 (6 bases). Germline V gene lookup returns CDR1 SEHNR and CDR2 FQNEAQ (reference sequence). The length of the CDR3 is 13 residues. V lost 6 bases, J lost 5 bases, and 13 bases lay in between. The DNA for the CDR3 is TGTGCCAGCAGTCTACAGGGTCTTACTGAAGCTTTCTTT. Protein sequence: CASSLQGLTEAFF.

This clonotype was observed at least ten times. The chain has TRBV7-2 and TRBJ1-2; D unresolved. The V and J ends lost 0 bases and 4 bases respectively, with 6 bases between them. CDR1 SGHTA and CDR2 FQGNSA come from the germline V gene. The CDR3 totals 13 residues. The CDR3 reads CASSLAAPYGYTF. The CDR3 DNA reads as TGTGCCAGCAGCTTAGCGGCCCCCTATGGCTACACCTTC.

This clonotype was counted ten times or more. The V and J genes are TRBV5-1 and TRBJ2-7; a possible D gene is TRBD2 (5 bases). V gave up 3 bases and J gave up 1 base, with 8 bases separating them. This CDR3 has 13 amino acids. The germline V gene encodes CDR1 SGHRS and CDR2 YFSETQ. The DNA for the CDR3 is TGCGCCAGCAGCTCGGGATTTTCCTACGAGCAGTACTTC. Amino acids: CASSSGFSYEQYF.

This clonotype was detected only a few times. This chain connects TRBV20-1 to TRBJ2-3; 10 nucleotides agree with TRBD2. J was trimmed by 0 bases and V by 4 bases; bases with no gene match: 10. This CDR3 contains 17 residues. Looked up from germline, CDR1 is DFQATT and CDR2 is SNEGSKA (reference sequence). In nucleotides, the CDR3 is TGCAGTGCTATAGGTGGGCCTAGCGGGGGTAGCACAGATACGCAGTATTTT. Translated, it gives CSAIGGPSGGSTDTQYF.